One and the same sample provided the 20 T cell receptor beta chains below, sequenced in a study of CD8+ T cells in alopecia areata. Sample treatment: oral pan-JAK inhibitor, 5-10 mg twice daily. RNA extraction was followed by reverse transcription into cDNA, which acted as the sequencing template. Sequencing was performed with immunoSEQ multiplex PCR; in TCRdb, only in-frame clones are kept and a portion is missing. This sample has about 180,000 clones, with about 53% found just once. Material: CD8+ T cells sorted from blood, obtained at week 24, from a patient treated with tofacitinib. All receptors come from a human donor with alopecia areata.

The chain joins TRBV6-5 to TRBJ1-1; no clear D. The length of the CDR3 is 14 residues. V dropped 2 bases and J dropped 7 bases, with 14 bases sitting between them. Germline V lookup: CDR1 MNHEY, CDR2 SVGAGI. In DNA form, the CDR3 reads TGTGCCAGCAGTTACAAGGCCTCTCCTATTGAAGCTTTCTTT. As protein: CASSYKASPIEAFF.

This clone has only a few counts. V gene TRBV14 combines with J gene TRBJ1-2; D call uncertain. With 0 bases removed from V and 5 bases from J, the gap between germline ends came to 7 bases. CDR3 length: 13 residues. Germline V gene sequence: CDR1 SGHDN, CDR2 FVKESK. The CDR3 DNA follows: TGTGCCAGCAGCCAAGATACAAAATATGGCTACACCTTC. Translated, it gives CASSQDTKYGYTF.

V and J are TRBV6-6 and TRBJ1-2, with 7 bases matching TRBD1. This CDR3 comprises 15 residues. Trimming cost V 6 bases and J 3 bases; bases outside gene matches: 10. Germline CDR1 MNHNY, CDR2 SVGAGI (reference sequence). As DNA, the CDR3 is TGTGCCAGCAGCCCGACCGACAGGGTAGACTATGGCTACACCTTC. Translation: CASSPTDRVDYGYTF.

The rearrangement uses TRBV4-1 and TRBJ2-3; D is possibly TRBD1 (6 bases). The CDR3 sequence is 16 residues long. Trimming removed 4 bases at V and 4 bases at J, with 18 bases between. Germline CDR1 reads MGHRA; CDR2 reads YSYEKL. For the CDR3, the DNA is TGCGCCAGCAGCCGATTGACAGGAAGAGAGTCAGATACGCAGTATTTT. Its protein is CASSRLTGRESDTQYF.

The V call is TRBV13, the J call TRBJ2-7, with D uncertain. This CDR3 is built from 14 residues. V was shortened by 0 bases and J by 0 bases, with 6 bases between the two germline ends. Germline CDR1 reads PRHDT; CDR2 reads FYEKMQ (reference sequence). In DNA, the CDR3 is TGTGCCAGCAGCTTAGGTCAAAGCTCCTACGAGCAGTACTTC. As protein: CASSLGQSSYEQYF.

As regards this clone: At the DNA level, this CDR3 is encoded by other sequences in the same sample as well. The chain employs TRBV6-5 and TRBJ2-5; D remains ambiguous. Trimming took off 0 bases at V and 2 bases at J, with 4 bases between the two ends. Germline CDR1 MNHEY, CDR2 SVGAGI. This CDR3 contains 13 residues. The DNA for the CDR3 is TGTGCCAGCAGTTACTCTGGGCAAGAGACCCAGTACTTC. This translates into CASSYSGQETQYF.

As concerns this clone: This specimen includes other DNA sequences encoding the same CDR3. The chain employs TRBV30 and TRBJ1-5; 7 nucleotides agree with TRBD1. Unmatched junction bases numbered 3, after V lost 3 bases and J lost 4 bases. The CDR3 consists of 13 residues. CDR1 is GTSNPN, CDR2 SVGIG, per germline (reference sequence). The DNA for the CDR3 is TGTGCCTGGAGCCCAGGGGGTAATCAGCCCCAGCATTTT. Its translation is CAWSPGGNQPQHF.

V usage is TRBV9 and J usage is TRBJ2-1; the match to TRBD2 covers 7 bases. J was trimmed by 9 bases and V by 1 base; bases with no gene match: 13. This CDR3 has 16 amino acids. The germline V gene encodes CDR1 SGDLS and CDR2 YYNGEE. CDR3 bases: TGTGCCAGCAGCGTACGGCCGGGGGGTGAGTTTGGTGAGCAGTTCTTC. Translation gives CASSVRPGGEFGEQFF.

With respect to this clone: The junction shows a germline mismatch at one end, possibly a read error. CDR3 DNA: TGCGCCAGCAGCCCACAGTTGAACACTGAAGCTTTCTTT. Encoded protein: CASSPQLNTEAFF. This chain joins TRBV5-4 and TRBJ1-1; no definite D call. CDR3 length: 13 amino acids. Germline assignment: CDR1 SGHNT and CDR2 YYREEE (reference sequence).

The chain is built from TRBV7-9 and TRBJ2-7; tentatively, D is TRBD1 or TRBD2 (5 bases each). V was pared by 1 base and J by 0 bases, with 16 bases between. There are 17 residues in the CDR3. The germline V gene encodes CDR1 SEHNR and CDR2 FQNEAQ (reference sequence). CDR3 DNA: TGTGCCAGCAGCTTAGATCGGGGCGGTTCGAGCTCCTACGAGCAGTACTTC. Protein sequence: CASSLDRGGSSSYEQYF. Full variable domain (outside the CDR3, taken from reference TRBV7-9 and TRBJ2-7): DTGVSQNPRHKITKRGQNVTFRCDPISEHNRLYWYRQTLGQGPEFLTYFQNEAQLEKSRLLSDRFSAERPKGSFSTLEIQRTEQGDSAMYLCASSLDRGGSSSYEQYFGPGTRLTVT.

The chain joins TRBV5-6 to TRBJ2-3, with TRBD1 as a possible D gene (5 bases). The germline CDR1 and CDR2 sequences are SGHDT and YYEEEE. V was shortened by 4 bases and J by 5 bases, with 17 bases between the two germline ends. CDR3 length equals 15 residues. CDR3 sequence reads: CASSLGQTSGDTQYF. CDR3 DNA: TGTGCCAGCAGCCTGGGGCAGACCAGTGGAGATACGCAGTATTTT.

This chain uses TRBV27 with TRBJ2-5; TRBD2 aligns across 8 bases. V gave up 0 bases and J gave up 4 bases; unmatched junction bases: 7. Germline CDR1 MNHEY, CDR2 SMNVEV (reference sequence). This CDR3 comprises 16 residues. CDR3 bases: TGTGCCAGCAGTTTATCGCGGGGGGCTCAAGTAGAGACCCAGTACTTC. It encodes CASSLSRGAQVETQYF.

The chain carries TRBV4-3 and TRBJ1-2; 8 bases agree with TRBD1. CDR3 length: 14 amino acids. Germline V lookup: CDR1 LGHNA, CDR2 YSLEER. The junction had 2 bases not matched to a gene; V was cut back by 3 bases and J by 2 bases. The CDR3 DNA reads as TGCGCCAGCAGCCAGGACAGGGTCAACTATGGCTACACCTTC. Amino acids: CASSQDRVNYGYTF.

The chain employs TRBV5-6 and TRBJ2-7; D remains unclear. CDR1 is SGHDT and CDR2 is YYEEEE in the germline V gene. There are 13 residues in the CDR3. Between the trimmed V and J ends, which lost 1 base and 1 base, there was a span of 6 bases. The CDR3 protein is CASSLWDSYEQYF. The CDR3 nucleotides read TGTGCCAGCAGCTTGTGGGATTCCTACGAGCAGTACTTC. Based on the CDR3 plus reference TRBV5-6 and TRBJ2-7, the full variable domain is DAGVTQSPTHLIKTRGQQVTLRCSPKSGHDTVSWYQQALGQGPQFIFQYYEEEERQRGNFPDRFSGHQFPNYSSELNVNALLLGDSALYLCASSLWDSYEQYFGPGTRLTVT.

The DNA of the CDR3 is TGTGCCAGCAGCTCCCTTACAGGCCCCTACGAGCAGTACTTC. Translating it yields CASSSLTGPYEQYF. The chain has TRBV7-6 and TRBJ2-7; D perhaps matches TRBD1 (5 bases). Germline V gives CDR1 SGHVS, CDR2 FNYEAQ. The CDR3 consists of 14 residues. Between the trimmed V and J ends, which lost 4 bases and 2 bases, there was a span of 12 bases. The full variable domain, in which reference TRBV7-6 and TRBJ2-7 provide the parts outside the CDR3, is GAGVSQSPRYKVTKRGQDVALRCDPISGHVSLYWYRQALGQGPEFLTYFNYEAQQDKSGLPNDRFSAERPEGSISTLTIQRTEQRDSAMYRCASSSLTGPYEQYFGPGTRLTVT.

The rearrangement links TRBV4-3 to TRBJ1-2; D is undetermined. The CDR3 has 13 amino acids. The germline CDR1 and CDR2 sequences are LGHNA and YSLEER. V lost 0 bases, J lost 6 bases, and 8 bases lay in between. The CDR3 sequence is CASSQDMRDGYTF. CDR3 sequence (DNA): TGCGCCAGCAGCCAAGATATGCGGGATGGCTACACCTTC.

CDR3 nucleotide sequence: TGTGCCAGCTCACCAGGGGTAGAATCACCCCTCCACTTT. Protein product: CASSPGVESPLHF. This chain links TRBV18 with TRBJ1-6; D unclear. V dropped 2 bases and J dropped 10 bases, with 9 bases sitting between them. This CDR3 has 13 residues. The germline gives CDR1 KGHSH, CDR2 LQKENI.

The rearrangement joins TRBV6-5 to TRBJ1-1; D is perhaps TRBD1 (6 bases). The CDR3 covers 14 residues. Germline CDR1 and CDR2: MNHEY and SVGAGI. V was pared by 6 bases and J by 3 bases, with 14 bases between. The CDR3 region is CASSITEGDTEAFF. The DNA for the CDR3 is TGTGCCAGCAGCATTACTGAGGGGGACACTGAAGCTTTCTTT.

The chain combines TRBV27 with TRBJ1-6; the D gene is possibly TRBD1 (6 bases). CDR3 size: 14 residues. Trimming took 5 bases from V and 6 from J, leaving 11 bases between them. Looked up from germline, CDR1 is MNHEY and CDR2 is SMNVEV (reference sequence). CDR3 nucleotides: TGTGCCAGCAGTGACCGGGACACTAATTCACCCCTCCACTTT. Protein sequence: CASSDRDTNSPLHF.

The DNA for the CDR3 is TGCGCCAGCAGATTGAGCGGAGAAGAGACCCAGTACTTC. Its protein product is CASRLSGEETQYF. The chain is built from TRBV5-1 and TRBJ2-5, with TRBD2 as a possible D gene (5 bases). Per the germline V gene, CDR1 is SGHRS and CDR2 is YFSETQ. V lost 5 bases and J lost 3, with 11 bases in between. CDR3 length: 13 amino acids. Full variable domain (remainder filled in from reference TRBV5-1 and TRBJ2-5): KAGVTQTPRYLIKTRGQQVTLSCSPISGHRSVSWYQQTPGQGLQFLFEYFSETQRNKGNFPGRFSGRQFSNSRSEMNVSTLELGDSALYLCASRLSGEETQYFGPGTRLLVL.